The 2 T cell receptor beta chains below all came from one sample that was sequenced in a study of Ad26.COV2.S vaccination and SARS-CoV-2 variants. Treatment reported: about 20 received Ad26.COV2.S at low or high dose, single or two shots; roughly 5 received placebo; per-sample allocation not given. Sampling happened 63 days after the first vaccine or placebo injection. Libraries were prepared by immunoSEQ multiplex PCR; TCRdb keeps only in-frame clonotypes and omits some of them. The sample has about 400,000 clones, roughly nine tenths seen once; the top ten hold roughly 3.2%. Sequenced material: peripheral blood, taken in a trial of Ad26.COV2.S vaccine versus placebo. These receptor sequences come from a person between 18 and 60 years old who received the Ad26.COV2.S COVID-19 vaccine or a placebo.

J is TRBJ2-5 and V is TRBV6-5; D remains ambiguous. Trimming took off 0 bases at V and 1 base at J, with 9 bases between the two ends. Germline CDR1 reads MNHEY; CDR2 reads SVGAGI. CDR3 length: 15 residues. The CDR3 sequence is CASSYSGILQETQYF. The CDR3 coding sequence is TGTGCCAGCAGTTACTCAGGGATTCTCCAAGAGACCCAGTACTTC.

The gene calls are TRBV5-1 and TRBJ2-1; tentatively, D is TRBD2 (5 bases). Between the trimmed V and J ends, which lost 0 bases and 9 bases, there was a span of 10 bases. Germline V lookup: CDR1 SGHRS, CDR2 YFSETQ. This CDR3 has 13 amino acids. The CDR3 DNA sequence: TGCGCCAGCAGCTTGGATCTGGGGAGTGAGCAGTTCTTC. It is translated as CASSLDLGSEQFF.